The next 24 T cell receptor beta chains were all read from a single sample in a study of response to subunit inactivated influenza vaccine. TCRdb fed the RT-PCR reads into MiXCR, producing one record per CDR3 protein. The sample lists hundreds of thousands of distinct CDR3 sequences; about 10% were seen once. This material consisted of PBMCs from blood, taken on the day of vaccination. The source is a man between 45 and 60 years old who received an inactivated influenza vaccine.

This clonotype was observed a few times. The chain joins TRBV20-1 to TRBJ2-3, with 7 nucleotides matching TRBD2. Germline CDR1 is DFQATT and CDR2 is SNEGSKA (reference sequence). The J segment lost 3 bases and the V segment lost 5 bases, leaving 14 bases of the junction unmatched. CDR3 length: 16 amino acids. CDR3 region: CSARIPSGESTDTQYF. CDR3 nucleotide sequence: TGCAGTGCTCGGATCCCAAGCGGGGAGAGTACAGATACGCAGTATTTT.

This clonotype was picked up a small number of times. The V call is TRBV9, the J call TRBJ2-5; no definite D call. The CDR3 consists of 15 residues. The V gene's germline CDR1 is SGDLS and CDR2 YYNGEE. Trimming cost V 0 bases and J 6 bases, with 15 bases left between them. CDR3 in DNA: TGTGCCAGCAGCGTAGAGGAGTTCCCAGGCCAGACCCAGTACTTC. It encodes CASSVEEFPGQTQYF. The whole variable domain, remainder taken from reference TRBV9 and TRBJ2-5, is DSGVTQTPKHLITATGQRVTLRCSPRSGDLSVYWYQQSLDQGLQFLIQYYNGEERAKGNILERFSAQQFPDLHSELNLSSLELGDSALYFCASSVEEFPGQTQYFGPGTRLLVL.

In its sample, this clonotype was seen many times. The chain employs TRBV24-1 and TRBJ2-3; 10 bases map to TRBD2. The V gene's germline CDR1 is KGHDR and CDR2 SFDVKD. The CDR3 contains 17 residues. The V segment lost 4 bases and the J segment 3 bases; nucleotides outside the gene matches: 9. For the CDR3, the DNA is TGTGCCACCAGTGACCTCACTACTAGCGGGGCTACAGATACGCAGTATTTT. This encodes CATSDLTTSGATDTQYF.

This clonotype was recorded a few times. The gene calls are TRBV11-2 and TRBJ2-3; D perhaps matches TRBD2 (5 bases). Trimming shortened V by 2 bases and J by 4 bases, and 13 bases separated the two germline ends. Germline values: CDR1 SGHAT, CDR2 FQNNGV. The CDR3 runs 15 residues. CDR3 DNA: TGTGCCAGCAGCTTACTGCGGGTTTTAGCAGATACGCAGTATTTT. Its translation is CASSLLRVLADTQYF.

The V call is TRBV15, the J call TRBJ2-3, with TRBD1 matching 8 bases. J was trimmed by 3 bases and V by 1 base; bases with no gene match: 6. The CDR3 runs to 16 residues. In germline, CDR1 is LNHNV, CDR2 YYDKDF (reference sequence). The CDR3 sequence is CATSRGGDRRTDTQYF. The CDR3 nucleotides read TGTGCCACCAGCAGAGGGGGGGACAGGCGAACAGATACGCAGTATTTT.

This chain links TRBV5-6 with TRBJ2-2; 7 bases are a match to TRBD1. CDR1 and CDR2 from the germline V gene are SGHDT and YYEEEE. This CDR3 comprises 14 residues. The J segment lost 5 bases and the V segment lost 2 bases, leaving 3 bases of the junction unmatched. Written as DNA, the CDR3 is TGTGCCAGCAGCTTCGACAGGGAAACCGGGGAGCTGTTTTTT. Protein sequence: CASSFDRETGELFF.

The table lists this clonotype with a few counts. The rearrangement uses TRBV4-1 and TRBJ2-3; 9 bases align to TRBD2. With V trimmed by 4 bases and J by 0 bases, 17 bases remained unmatched. CDR3 size: 20 residues. CDR1 and CDR2 from the germline V gene are MGHRA and YSYEKL. CDR3 in amino acids: CASSLMGSGGTQASTDTQYF. The CDR3 nucleotides are TGCGCCAGCAGCCTTATGGGTAGCGGGGGCACTCAAGCTAGCACAGATACGCAGTATTTT.

This clonotype came up a few times. The chain recombines TRBV6-6 with TRBJ1-3; D remains ambiguous. V was clipped by 10 bases and J by 4 bases, with 8 bases between them. From germline, CDR1 is MNHNY and CDR2 SVGAGI (reference sequence). The CDR3 runs 11 residues. In DNA form, the CDR3 reads TGTGCCACCTCCGTGGGAAACACCATATATTTT. As protein: CATSVGNTIYF.

This clonotype was seen a handful of times. The chain uses TRBV7-9 and TRBJ1-5; D possibly corresponds to TRBD1 (5 bases). V shed 0 bases and J shed 10 bases, with 13 bases lying between them. The CDR3 runs 14 residues. The germline gives CDR1 SEHNR, CDR2 FQNEAQ (reference sequence). This CDR3 is CASSLARGLGPQHF. CDR3 bases: TGTGCCAGCAGCTTAGCACGGGGCCTGGGACCCCAGCATTTT. Complete variable domain (other parts from reference TRBV7-9 and TRBJ1-5): DTGVSQNPRHKITKRGQNVTFRCDPISEHNRLYWYRQTLGQGPEFLTYFQNEAQLEKSRLLSDRFSAERPKGSFSTLEIQRTEQGDSAMYLCASSLARGLGPQHFGDGTRLSIL.

This clonotype was detected a few times. This chain connects TRBV20-1 to TRBJ2-1; 10 bases fit TRBD2. V trimming: 4 bases; J trimming: 2 bases; junction bases outside the gene matches: 8. The V gene's germline CDR1 is DFQATT and CDR2 SNEGSKA (reference sequence). The CDR3 has 16 amino acids. The CDR3 nucleotides read TGCAGTGCTAAGGTCCTAGCGGGGGCCACCTACAATGAGCAGTTCTTC. Translation: CSAKVLAGATYNEQFF.

V gene TRBV7-2 combines with J gene TRBJ2-5; 10 bases are a match to TRBD2. The germline CDR1 and CDR2 sequences are SGHTA and FQGNSA. The CDR3 runs to 15 residues. V trimming: 5 bases; J trimming: 7 bases; junction bases outside the gene matches: 10. The CDR3 DNA follows: TGTGCCAGCAGCCCCGGACTAGCGGCCGGTTGGACCCAGTACTTC. Encoded protein: CASSPGLAAGWTQYF.

The rearrangement uses TRBV6-2 or TRBV6-3 and TRBJ2-3; D unresolved. Germline CDR1 and CDR2: MNHEY and SVGEGT. The ends were cut back, 1 base at V and 1 base at J, with 15 bases in the middle. CDR3 size: 17 residues. This CDR3 reads CASSYLPARPGTDTQYF. The CDR3 DNA is TGTGCCAGCAGTTACTTACCCGCGCGCCCGGGCACAGATACGCAGTATTTT.

CDR3 in DNA: TGTGCCAGCAGCTCTACACTAGCGGGGGGGCCTGATGAGCAGTTCTTC. Protein product: CASSSTLAGGPDEQFF. V and J are TRBV7-9 and TRBJ2-1; 13 bases are shared with TRBD2. Trimming cost V 4 bases and J 8 bases; bases outside gene matches: 8. The CDR3 has 16 residues. The germline V gene encodes CDR1 SEHNR and CDR2 FQNEAQ (reference sequence).

This clonotype has at least ten counts. The chain has TRBV7-9 and TRBJ2-7, with unresolved D. V lost 4 bases, J lost 3 bases, and 7 bases lay in between. Germline CDR1 SEHNR, CDR2 FQNEAQ (reference sequence). This CDR3 contains 12 residues. The CDR3 region is CASSSTDYEQYF. The CDR3 DNA follows: TGTGCCAGCAGCTCGACGGACTACGAGCAGTACTTC.

This chain links TRBV20-1 with TRBJ1-5; D uncertain. The length of the CDR3 is 14 residues. Germline CDR1 DFQATT, CDR2 SNEGSKA (reference sequence). The V and J ends lost 0 bases and 5 bases respectively, with 11 bases between them. The CDR3 DNA reads TGCAGTGCTAGAGATCGGGCAAGAGATCAGCCCCAGCATTTT. It yields the protein CSARDRARDQPQHF.

This clonotype has a count of ten or more. CDR3 bases: TGTGCCAGCAGCCCTAACTTGGTCCAGGGCTACACTGAAGCTTTCTTT. It encodes CASSPNLVQGYTEAFF. The genes are TRBV12-3 or TRBV12-4 and TRBJ1-1; possible D gene TRBD1, 5 bases. V dropped 6 bases and J dropped 3 bases, with 20 bases sitting between them. CDR3 length: 16 amino acids.

This clonotype was recorded a few times. The chain employs TRBV7-9 and TRBJ2-1; TRBD2 matches at 8 bases. The CDR3 extends over 16 amino acids. CDR1 and CDR2 from the germline V gene are SEHNR and FQNEAQ (reference sequence). J lost 2 bases, V lost 5 bases, and 8 bases had no gene match. The CDR3 DNA reads as TGTGCCAGCAGCCCGTTGGGCGGGAGGACCTACAATGAGCAGTTCTTC. Encoded protein: CASSPLGGRTYNEQFF.

This clonotype has more than one count but fewer than ten. The chain carries TRBV6-2 or TRBV6-3 and TRBJ2-7, with D possibly being TRBD2 (7 bases). V was trimmed by 7 bases and J by 3 bases, leaving 16 bases between them. From germline, CDR1 is MNHEY and CDR2 SVGEGT. The CDR3 has 14 residues. The CDR3 spells CASTRGGIGYEQYF. CDR3 sequence (DNA): TGTGCCAGCACCAGGGGAGGGATCGGCTACGAGCAGTACTTC.

This clonotype showed up just a few times. The V and J genes are TRBV28 and TRBJ1-1, with TRBD1 as a possible D gene (6 bases). Germline V gives CDR1 MDHEN, CDR2 SYDVKM. This CDR3 comprises 15 residues. Trimming left V 8 bases short and J 5 bases short, with 21 bases between. In DNA, the CDR3 is TGTGCCAGCCGCCTTGGGGGGGCAAGGGGGACTGAAGCTTTCTTT. Translating it yields CASRLGGARGTEAFF.

This clonotype was observed a single time. The CDR3, as DNA: TGTGCCAGCAGTGGGACAGGGTACACAGATACGCAGTATTTT. Translating it yields CASSGTGYTDTQYF. The chain recombines TRBV2 with TRBJ2-3, with 8 bases fitting TRBD1. The germline V gene has CDR1 SNHLY and CDR2 FYNNEI. Unmatched junction bases numbered 2, after V lost 4 bases and J lost 2 bases. The CDR3 is made up of 14 amino acids.

Only a few counts were recorded for this clonotype. The chain employs TRBV5-1 and TRBJ2-1; 12 nucleotides agree with TRBD2. J gave up 8 bases and V 1 base, and 7 bases lay outside the gene matches. The CDR3 contains 16 residues. CDR1 SGHRS and CDR2 YFSETQ come from the germline V gene. In nucleotides, the CDR3 is TGCGCCAGCAGCTTGCCAGGGACTAGCGGGTTGGATGAGCAGTTCTTC. It codes for CASSLPGTSGLDEQFF.

This clonotype showed up many times. The CDR3 loop reads CASKTGARNTEAFF. CDR3 DNA: TGTGCCAGCAAGACAGGGGCAAGGAACACTGAAGCTTTCTTT. This chain connects TRBV2 to TRBJ1-1, with 8 bases that match TRBD1. Germline CDR1 and CDR2: SNHLY and FYNNEI. This CDR3 contains 14 residues. Trimming cost V 7 bases and J 1 base; bases outside gene matches: 5. Full variable domain (rest looked up from reference TRBV2 and TRBJ1-1): EPEVTQTPSHQVTQMGQEVILRCVPISNHLYFYWYRQILGQKVEFLVSFYNNEISEKSEIFDDQFSVERPDGSNFTLKIRSTKLEDSAMYFCASKTGARNTEAFFGQGTRLTVV.

The rearrangement uses TRBV10-1 and TRBJ2-2, with 7 bases lining up with TRBD2. The CDR3 spans 15 residues. Trimming removed 3 bases from V and 1 base from J; junction bases left unmatched: 2. Per the germline V gene, CDR1 is WNHNN and CDR2 is SYGVQD (reference sequence). The CDR3 protein is CASSELAMNTGELFF. CDR3 DNA: TGCGCCAGCAGTGAACTAGCGATGAACACCGGGGAGCTGTTTTTT.

This clonotype was observed a handful of times. The chain combines TRBV7-8 with TRBJ1-6, with unresolved D. The germline gives CDR1 SGHVS, CDR2 FQNEAQ. There are 18 residues in the CDR3. V shed 2 bases and J shed 6 bases, with 20 bases lying between them. CDR3 sequence reads: CASSLYASVLAFNSPLHF. In nucleotides, the CDR3 is TGTGCCAGCAGCTTATACGCCAGCGTACTTGCCTTTAATTCACCCCTCCACTTT.